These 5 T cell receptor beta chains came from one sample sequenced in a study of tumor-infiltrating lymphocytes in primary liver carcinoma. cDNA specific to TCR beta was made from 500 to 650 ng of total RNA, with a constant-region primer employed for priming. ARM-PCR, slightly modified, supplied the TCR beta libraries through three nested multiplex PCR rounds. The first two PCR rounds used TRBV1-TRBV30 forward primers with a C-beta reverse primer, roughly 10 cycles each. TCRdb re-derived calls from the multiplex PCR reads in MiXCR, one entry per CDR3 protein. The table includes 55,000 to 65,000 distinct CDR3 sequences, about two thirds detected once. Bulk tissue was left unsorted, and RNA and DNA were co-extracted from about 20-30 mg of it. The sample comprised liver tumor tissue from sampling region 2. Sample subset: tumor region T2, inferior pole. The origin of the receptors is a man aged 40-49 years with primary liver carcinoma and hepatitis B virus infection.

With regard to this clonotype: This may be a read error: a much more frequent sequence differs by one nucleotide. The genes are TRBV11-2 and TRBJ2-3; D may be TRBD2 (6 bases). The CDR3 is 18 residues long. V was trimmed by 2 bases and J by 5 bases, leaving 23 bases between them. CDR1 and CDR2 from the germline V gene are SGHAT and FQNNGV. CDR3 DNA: TGTGCCAGCAGCTTAACTACTAGCTGGAGGGCGGGGCGAGATACGCAGTATTTT. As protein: CASSLTTSWRAGRDTQYF. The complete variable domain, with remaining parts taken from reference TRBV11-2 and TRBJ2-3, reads EAGVAQSPRYKIIEKRQSVAFWCNPISGHATLYWYQQILGQGPKLLIQFQNNGVVDDSQLPKDRFSAERLKGVDSTLKIQPAKLEDSAVYLCASSLTTSWRAGRDTQYFGPGTRLTVL.

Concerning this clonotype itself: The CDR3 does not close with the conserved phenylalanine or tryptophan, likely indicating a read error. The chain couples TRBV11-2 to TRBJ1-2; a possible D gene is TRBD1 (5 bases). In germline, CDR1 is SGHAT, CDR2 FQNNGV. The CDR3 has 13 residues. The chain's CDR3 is CASSFQGNYDYTS. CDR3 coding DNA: TGTGCCAGCAGCTTCCAGGGAAACTATGACTACACCTCC.

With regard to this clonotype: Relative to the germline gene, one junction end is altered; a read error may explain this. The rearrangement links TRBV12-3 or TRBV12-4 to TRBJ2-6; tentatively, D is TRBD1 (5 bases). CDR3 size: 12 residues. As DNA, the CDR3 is TGTGCCATCCATGTTGGGGCCAACGTCATGACTTTC. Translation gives CAIHVGANVMTF.

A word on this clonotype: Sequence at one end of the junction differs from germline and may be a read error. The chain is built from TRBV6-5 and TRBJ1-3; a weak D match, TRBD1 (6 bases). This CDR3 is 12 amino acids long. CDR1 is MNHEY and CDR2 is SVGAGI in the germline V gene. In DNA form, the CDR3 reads TGTGCCCCCCGGGGGCCTGGAAACACCTTATATTTT. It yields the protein CAPRGPGNTLYF.

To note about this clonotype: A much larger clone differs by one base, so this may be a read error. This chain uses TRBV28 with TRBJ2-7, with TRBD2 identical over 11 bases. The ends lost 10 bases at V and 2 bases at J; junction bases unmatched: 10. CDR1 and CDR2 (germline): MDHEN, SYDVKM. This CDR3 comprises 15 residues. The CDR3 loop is CATSSLAGGAYEQYF. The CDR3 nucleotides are TGTGCCACCAGCAGTCTAGCGGGAGGCGCCTACGAGCAGTACTTC.